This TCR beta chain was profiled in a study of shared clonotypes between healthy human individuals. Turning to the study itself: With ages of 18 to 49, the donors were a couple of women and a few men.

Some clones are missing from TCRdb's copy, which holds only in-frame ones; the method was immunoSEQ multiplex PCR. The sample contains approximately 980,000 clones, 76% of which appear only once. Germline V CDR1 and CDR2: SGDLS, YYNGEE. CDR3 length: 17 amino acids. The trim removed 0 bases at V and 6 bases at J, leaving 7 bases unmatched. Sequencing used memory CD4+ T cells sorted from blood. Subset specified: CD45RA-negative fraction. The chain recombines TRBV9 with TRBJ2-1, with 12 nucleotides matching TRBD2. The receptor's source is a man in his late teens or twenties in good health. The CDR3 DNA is TGTGCCAGCAGCGTAGGGCTAGCGGGGGGGTTAGGCAATGAGCAGTTCTTC. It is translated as CASSVGLAGGLGNEQFF. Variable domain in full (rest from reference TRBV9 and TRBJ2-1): DSGVTQTPKHLITATGQRVTLRCSPRSGDLSVYWYQQSLDQGLQFLIQYYNGEERAKGNILERFSAQQFPDLHSELNLSSLELGDSALYFCASSVGLAGGLGNEQFFGPGTRLTVL.